These 31 T cell receptor beta chains were sequenced from one sample in a study of T-cell memory formation after mild COVID-19. One entry per CDR3 protein results from TCRdb running MiXCR on the 5' RACE reads. Altogether hundreds of thousands of distinct CDR3 sequences are present, approximately 15% being singletons, with the ten largest covering roughly 21%. The sequenced sample was PBMCs or a T cell subset sorted from them (not recorded which). The receptors here all came from a young man who had mild COVID-19 (a few samples of this study predate the infection). Cell type and time point are not known.

This clonotype has more than one count but fewer than ten. CDR3 protein: CASQAGKSYEQYV. The CDR3 DNA reads TGTGCCAGCCAGGCAGGGAAGAGCTACGAGCAGTACGTC. The V gene is TRBV9, the J gene TRBJ2-7; possibly TRBD1 for D (5 bases). V was trimmed by 7 bases and J by 3 bases, leaving 14 bases between them. The CDR3 is 13 residues long. CDR1 is SGDLS and CDR2 is YYNGEE in the germline V gene.

The rearrangement joins TRBV7-2 to TRBJ2-2, with 8 positions matching TRBD2. V lost 3 bases, J lost 6 bases, and 3 bases stayed unmatched. The CDR3 runs to 14 residues. Germline values: CDR1 SGHTA, CDR2 FQGNSA. The CDR3 here is CASSLVGGAGELFF. The CDR3 DNA reads as TGTGCCAGCAGCTTGGTCGGGGGGGCCGGGGAGCTGTTTTTT.

The table lists this clonotype with many counts. V is TRBV5-1 and J is TRBJ2-2; TRBD1 might be the D (5 bases). V gave up 1 base and J gave up 6 bases, with 7 bases separating them. Germline CDR1 SGHRS, CDR2 YFSETQ. This CDR3 region has 13 residues. CDR3 nucleotide sequence: TGCGCCAGCAGCTTGCAAGGGGCCGGGGAGCTGTTTTTT. It specifies CASSLQGAGELFF.

The chain uses TRBV5-6 and TRBJ2-5; D remains unclear. The V end lost 1 base, the J end lost 0 bases, and 10 bases lay between the germline ends. Looked up from germline, CDR1 is SGHDT and CDR2 is YYEEEE. The CDR3 consists of 15 residues. This CDR3 is CASSLFITDQETQYF. CDR3 DNA sequence: TGTGCCAGCAGCTTGTTTATCACAGACCAAGAGACCCAGTACTTC.

The CDR3 here is CASTQRGAAYGYTF. CDR3 sequence (DNA): TGTGCCAGCACCCAAAGGGGGGCTGCCTATGGCTACACCTTC. The J gene is TRBJ1-2, the V gene TRBV12-3 or TRBV12-4, with D perhaps TRBD1 (6 bases). This CDR3 region has 14 residues. V was cut by 7 bases and J by 4 bases, with 16 bases left in between.

This clonotype was recorded at least ten times. The chain uses TRBV7-9 and TRBJ2-2; D ambiguous. Trimming took off 8 bases at V and 8 bases at J, with 9 bases between the two ends. Germline CDR1 and CDR2: SEHNR and FQNEAQ (reference sequence). This CDR3 has 11 residues. Written as DNA, the CDR3 is TGTGCCAGCGAATCCTCGGGGGAGCTGTTTTTT. This sequence encodes CASESSGELFF.

This clonotype has only a few counts. The rearrangement uses TRBV21-1 and TRBJ1-2; the table's D call, TRBD1, has no DNA check behind it. TRBV21-1 counts as a pseudogene. The CDR3 has 13 residues. In DNA form, the CDR3 reads TGTGCCAGCAGCAAAGCCCGGGGGGAAGGCTACACCTTC. Its protein is CASSKARGEGYTF.

In its sample, this clonotype was seen a few times. The chain carries TRBV28 and TRBJ2-5, with 9 bases fitting TRBD2. The V segment lost 6 bases and the J segment 5 bases; nucleotides outside the gene matches: 7. Germline V lookup: CDR1 MDHEN, CDR2 SYDVKM. The CDR3 loop spans 14 amino acids. The CDR3 nucleotides read TGTGCCAGCAGGGCTAGCGGGGTCTGGGAGACCCAGTACTTC. It is translated as CASRASGVWETQYF.

The chain combines TRBV24-1 with TRBJ2-2, with a weak D call TRBD1 (6 bases). Germline CDR1 and CDR2: KGHDR and SFDVKD. The CDR3 is 16 residues long. The ends were cut back, 4 bases at V and 0 bases at J, with 11 bases in the middle. The CDR3 is CATSEPDRSNTGELFF. The CDR3 DNA reads TGTGCCACCAGTGAACCGGACAGATCGAACACCGGGGAGCTGTTTTTT.

The table lists this clonotype with a few counts. The V call is TRBV29-1, the J call TRBJ1-5; D is undetermined. V lost 0 bases, J lost 4 bases, and 7 bases lay in between. Germline V CDR1 and CDR2: SQVTM, ANQGSEA. The CDR3 covers 13 residues. CDR3 region: CSVEDGWNQPQHF. The DNA for the CDR3 is TGCAGCGTTGAAGATGGGTGGAATCAGCCCCAGCATTTT.

This clonotype was recorded a few times. The V call is TRBV3-1, the J call TRBJ2-3; 7 nucleotides align to TRBD1. Trimming took 4 bases from V and 1 from J; bases not matched to a gene: 8. Per the germline V gene, CDR1 is LGHDT and CDR2 is YNNKEL (reference sequence). The CDR3 runs 16 residues. DNA of the CDR3: TGTGCCAGCAGCCGCCTCGCCGGACAGGGCACAGATACGCAGTATTTT. Translation: CASSRLAGQGTDTQYF.

This clonotype was seen a few times. The V call is TRBV4-3, the J call TRBJ2-1; maybe TRBD2 (6 bases). Germline CDR1 and CDR2: LGHNA and YSLEER. This CDR3 has 16 residues. The ends were cut back, 0 bases at V and 3 bases at J, with 12 bases in the middle. The CDR3 region has the DNA TGCGCCAGCAGCCAAGACGTGGGGACTTTCTACAATGAGCAGTTCTTC. This sequence encodes CASSQDVGTFYNEQFF.

This rearrangement joins TRBV3-1 to TRBJ1-6; no reliable D call. V gave up 2 bases and J gave up 14 bases, with 7 bases separating them. Germline CDR1 LGHDT, CDR2 YNNKEL (reference sequence). The CDR3 is made up of 11 amino acids. The CDR3 coding sequence is TGTGCCAGCAGCCAACGAGGGTCCCTCCACTTT. Residues: CASSQRGSLHF.

This clonotype turned up a few times. The CDR3, as DNA: TGTGCCAGCAGTTACTCGGGGGGGGGCAATCAGCCCCAGCATTTT. Translated: CASSYSGGGNQPQHF. The genes are TRBV6-5 and TRBJ1-5, with D perhaps matching TRBD1 (5 bases). Germline CDR1 and CDR2: MNHEY and SVGAGI. The V end was cut by 0 bases, the J end by 2 bases, with 8 bases between. The CDR3 contains 15 residues.

This clonotype was recorded a few times. CDR3 nucleotide sequence: TGTGCCAGCAGTCCGACCCCTTTCTACGAGCAGTACGTC. Residues: CASSPTPFYEQYV. The chain joins TRBV28 to TRBJ2-7, with D uncertain. V lost 5 bases to trimming and J lost 3 bases, with 11 bases between them. The CDR3 is 13 residues long. In germline, CDR1 is MDHEN, CDR2 SYDVKM.

The chain recombines TRBV5-1 with TRBJ2-7; 7 bases map to TRBD1. CDR1 is SGHRS, CDR2 YFSETQ, per germline. The length of the CDR3 is 13 residues. With V trimmed by 7 bases and J by 3 bases, 7 bases remained unmatched. CDR3 loop: CASRSTGVYEQYF. The CDR3 DNA follows: TGCGCCAGCCGTTCAACAGGGGTCTACGAGCAGTACTTC.

The V gene is TRBV19, the J gene TRBJ2-7; 7 nucleotides agree with TRBD1. CDR1 and CDR2 (germline): LNHDA, SQIVND (reference sequence). CDR3 length equals 15 residues. Trimming removed 5 bases from V and 1 base from J; junction bases left unmatched: 8. The CDR3 protein is CASSRPGTASYEQYF. For the CDR3, the DNA is TGTGCCAGTAGTCGTCCCGGGACAGCATCCTACGAGCAGTACTTC.

The rearrangement joins TRBV2 to TRBJ2-3, with 7 bases fitting TRBD1. The germline V gene has CDR1 SNHLY and CDR2 FYNNEI. With V trimmed by 8 bases and J by 0 bases, 5 bases remained unmatched. The CDR3 loop spans 14 amino acids. Here the CDR3 reads CASGDSSSTDTQYF. The CDR3 region has the DNA TGTGCCAGCGGGGACAGTTCTAGCACAGATACGCAGTATTTT.

V is TRBV28 and J is TRBJ1-5; TRBD1 agrees at 8 bases. CDR3 length equals 13 residues. CDR1 and CDR2 (germline): MDHEN, SYDVKM. Trimming at V came to 10 bases and at J to 2 bases, leaving 4 bases not matched to a gene. In DNA form, the CDR3 reads TGTGCCATCCTGGGACAGGGCAATCAGCCCCAGCATTTT. Amino acids: CAILGQGNQPQHF.

The rearrangement links TRBV2 to TRBJ2-2; D unresolved. The V end was cut by 6 bases, the J end by 4 bases, with 12 bases between. This CDR3 comprises 14 residues. CDR1 and CDR2 (germline): SNHLY, FYNNEI. The CDR3 DNA sequence: TGTGCCAGCAGAGGGTCAACCCGCACCGGGGAGCTGTTTTTT. Protein product: CASRGSTRTGELFF. The complete variable domain, with remaining parts taken from reference TRBV2 and TRBJ2-2, reads EPEVTQTPSHQVTQMGQEVILRCVPISNHLYFYWYRQILGQKVEFLVSFYNNEISEKSEIFDDQFSVERPDGSNFTLKIRSTKLEDSAMYFCASRGSTRTGELFFGEGSRLTVL.

This rearrangement joins TRBV11-2 to TRBJ2-7; D unclear. This CDR3 comprises 11 residues. Germline V CDR1 and CDR2: SGHAT, FQNNGV. The V gene lost 1 base and the J gene lost 6 bases, with 4 bases spanning the gap. The CDR3, as DNA: TGTGCCAGCAGCTTAGGATCCGAGCAGTACGTC. Translation: CASSLGSEQYV.

The chain is built from TRBV5-1 and TRBJ2-5; TRBD2 matches 8 bases. The junction had 6 bases not matched to a gene; V was cut back by 0 bases and J by 5 bases. This CDR3 has 15 residues. Germline values: CDR1 SGHRS, CDR2 YFSETQ. CDR3 region: CASSLEGSGVETQYF. The CDR3, as DNA: TGCGCCAGCAGCTTGGAAGGTAGCGGGGTTGAGACCCAGTACTTC.

The rearrangement joins TRBV6-5 to TRBJ2-5, with 11 nucleotides matching TRBD2. Losses at the gene ends were 5 bases for V and 2 bases for J; bases not matched to a gene: 1. The CDR3 loop spans 14 amino acids. Germline CDR1 MNHEY, CDR2 SVGAGI. This CDR3 is CASSRLAGQETQYF. The CDR3 coding sequence is TGTGCCAGCAGTAGACTAGCGGGGCAAGAGACCCAGTACTTC.

The chain combines TRBV18 with TRBJ2-2, with 9 bases that match TRBD2. The CDR3 has 16 amino acids. Germline V lookup: CDR1 KGHSH, CDR2 LQKENI. V lost 3 bases and J lost 0; bases outside the gene matches: 2. The CDR3 sequence is CASSPWTSANTGELFF. The CDR3 nucleotides read TGTGCCAGCTCACCTTGGACTAGCGCGAACACCGGGGAGCTGTTTTTT.

This clonotype was observed at least ten times. The chain couples TRBV12-3 or TRBV12-4 to TRBJ2-1; D is unresolved. The CDR3 spans 15 residues. V lost 3 bases to trimming and J lost 0 bases, with 9 bases between them. The CDR3 loop reads CASSFDASSYNEQFF. CDR3 in DNA: TGTGCCAGCAGTTTCGACGCGAGCTCCTACAATGAGCAGTTCTTC.

The J gene is TRBJ2-2, the V gene TRBV7-9; D not resolved. Trimming stripped 7 bases from V and 1 base from J, with 7 bases between. Germline-derived CDR1 and CDR2 are SEHNR and FQNEAQ (reference sequence). The CDR3 has 13 amino acids. The CDR3 nucleotides read TGTGCCAGCAACCTTTGGAACACCGGGGAGCTGTTTTTT. Translated: CASNLWNTGELFF.

This clonotype came up a few times. The chain has TRBV19 and TRBJ2-7, with D perhaps matching TRBD1 (6 bases). V was trimmed by 5 bases and J by 6 bases, leaving 14 bases between them. Per the germline V gene, CDR1 is LNHDA and CDR2 is SQIVND (reference sequence). This CDR3 has 13 amino acids. CDR3 sequence: CASSPGEGSEQYF. The CDR3 DNA sequence: TGTGCCAGTAGTCCAGGGGAAGGGAGCGAGCAGTACTTC.

The V call is TRBV21-1, the J call TRBJ1-6; the D segment call TRBD1 is taken from the table without a DNA check. TRBV21-1 is labeled a pseudogene. This CDR3 region has 15 residues. The CDR3 spells CASSTRQGVSSPLHF. In nucleotides, the CDR3 is TGTGCCAGCAGCACAAGACAGGGTGTAAGTTCACCCCTCCACTTT.

This clonotype was recorded many times. V usage is TRBV7-9 and J usage is TRBJ2-5; no clear D. Trimming removed 5 bases at V and 5 bases at J, with 6 bases between. The CDR3 length is 11 residues. Germline loops: CDR1 SEHNR, CDR2 FQNEAQ (reference sequence). The CDR3 loop is CASSPYETQYF. The CDR3 region has the DNA TGTGCCAGCAGCCCATACGAGACCCAGTACTTC.

This clonotype was observed a handful of times. One end of the junction varies from germline; a read error may be responsible. This sequence joins TRBV6-6 and TRBJ2-2; 10 positions agree with TRBD2. Germline CDR1 reads MNHNY; CDR2 reads SVGAGI (reference sequence). The CDR3 loop spans 16 amino acids. CDR3 loop: CASSHSSGGNTGELFF. The CDR3 DNA reads as TGTGCCAGCAGTCACTCTAGCGGGGGGAACACCGGGGAGCTGTTTTTT.

The chain carries TRBV12-3 or TRBV12-4 and TRBJ1-6; D call uncertain. Trimming removed 7 bases at V and 3 bases at J, with 13 bases between. This CDR3 has 15 amino acids. The CDR3 loop reads CASTVKADYNSPLHF. Written as DNA, the CDR3 is TGTGCCAGCACCGTGAAGGCAGACTATAATTCACCCCTCCACTTT.